This T cell receptor (beta chain) was documented in a study of cytomegalovirus exposure and HLA in healthy donors. General study findings and limits: Whilst most TCR sequences proved rare, a subset of public TCRs occurred across many donors.

A word on this clone: Its antigen remains unknown.

Clones were read by immunoSEQ multiplex PCR, and TCRdb kept only the in-frame ones, dropping some. The sample contains 100,000 to 120,000 clones, over 85% of which appear only once. The study drew the donors from its approximately 120-subject validation cohort, separate from the roughly 700-subject first cohort. Trimming removed 0 bases at V and 6 bases at J, with 11 bases between. The CDR3 sequence is 14 residues long. Germline-derived CDR1 and CDR2 are SGHTA and FQGNSA. The source of this sequence is a woman between 18 and 29 years old in good health and CMV-seronegative. This sequence joins TRBV7-2 and TRBJ1-2; no clear D gene. Sequenced sample: PBMCs. The CDR3 spells CASSLAPRKDGYTF. In nucleotides, the CDR3 is TGTGCCAGCAGCTTAGCACCCAGGAAGGATGGCTACACCTTC.